The clone carrying this T cell receptor beta chain came up a few times. The record originates from a study of blood T cell repertoires in COVID-19. Study summary: Spain, Italy and the United States supplied samples that represented acute and convalescent COVID-19. The cDNA or gDNA used as material had been derived from T cells, B-cell-depleted T cells, or PBMCs.

Study processing details: Cell counts per sample came from amplifying reference gene primers. Using immunoSEQ multiplex PCR, the repertoire was profiled, and TCRdb retains in-frame clones only, with some absent. V and J calls and clone size are given by that table; D and trimming were obtained from the DNA. The sample includes about 350,000 clones, around 90% of them seen just once. CDR3 length equals 15 residues. Trimming removed 3 bases at V and 2 bases at J, with 10 bases between. CDR1 and CDR2 (germline): LNHDA, SQIVND (reference sequence). This clonotype was sampled from a woman aged 18-35 years who had recovered from COVID-19. Sequencing input: peripheral blood. This chain uses TRBV19 with TRBJ2-2, with D perhaps matching TRBD2 (5 bases). For the CDR3, the DNA is TGTGCCAGTAGTATTTACGGGGTTAACACCGGGGAGCTGTTTTTT. Translated, it gives CASSIYGVNTGELFF.